This TCR beta chain was retrieved from a study of blood T cell repertoires in COVID-19. Study background: Sites across the United States, Italy and Spain contributed samples from acute and convalescent COVID-19. Sample material is recorded as cDNA or gDNA derived from T cells, B-cell-depleted T cells, or PBMCs.

This clone was counted a single time. There are 15 residues in the CDR3. After removal of 2 bases from V and 4 bases from J, the junction contained 3 bases not matched to a gene. Per germline, CDR1 MNHEY and CDR2 SMNVEV (reference sequence). Only in-frame clones appear in the TCRdb table, and some are missing; sequencing was by immunoSEQ multiplex PCR. The sample holds roughly 120,000 clones, roughly 76% seen once. Sequenced material: peripheral blood. The chain combines TRBV27 with TRBJ2-1; 9 positions match TRBD2. The source is a woman aged 55-75 years with acute or convalescent COVID-19. The CDR3: CASSLLAGQYNEQFF. CDR3 nucleotide sequence: TGTGCCAGCAGTTTACTAGCGGGGCAATACAATGAGCAGTTCTTC.